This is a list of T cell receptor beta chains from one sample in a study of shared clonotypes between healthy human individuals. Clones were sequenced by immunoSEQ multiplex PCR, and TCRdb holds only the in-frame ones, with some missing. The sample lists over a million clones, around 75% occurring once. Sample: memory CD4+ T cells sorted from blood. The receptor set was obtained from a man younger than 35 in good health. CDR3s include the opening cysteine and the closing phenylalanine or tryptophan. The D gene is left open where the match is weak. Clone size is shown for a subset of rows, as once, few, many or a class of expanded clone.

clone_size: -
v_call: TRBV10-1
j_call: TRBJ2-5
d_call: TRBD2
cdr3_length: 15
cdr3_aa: CASMVRGRADETQYF
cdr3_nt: TGCGCCAGCATGGTTCGCGGGAGGGCCGATGAGACCCAGTACTTC

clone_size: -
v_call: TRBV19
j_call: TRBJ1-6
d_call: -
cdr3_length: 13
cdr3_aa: CAAGVWDNSPLHF
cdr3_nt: TGTGCAGCCGGGGTATGGGATAATTCACCCCTCCACTTT

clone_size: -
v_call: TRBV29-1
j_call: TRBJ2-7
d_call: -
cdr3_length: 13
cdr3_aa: CSVLGTNSYEQYF
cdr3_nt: TGCAGCGTATTAGGGACCAACTCCTACGAGCAGTACTTC

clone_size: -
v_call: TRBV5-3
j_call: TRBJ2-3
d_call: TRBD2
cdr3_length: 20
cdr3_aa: CARSSYLLAGGPVSTDTQYF
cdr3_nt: TGTGCCAGAAGCTCCTACCTACTAGCGGGGGGGCCCGTTTCGACAGATACGCAGTATTTT

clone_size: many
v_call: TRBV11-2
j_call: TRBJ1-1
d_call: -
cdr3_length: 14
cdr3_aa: CASSRPRGGPEAFF
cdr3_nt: TGTGCCAGCAGCCGTCCTAGGGGGGGCCCTGAAGCTTTCTTT

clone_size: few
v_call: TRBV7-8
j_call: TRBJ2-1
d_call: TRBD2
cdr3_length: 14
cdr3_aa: CASSRGSSYNEQFF
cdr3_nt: TGTGCCAGCAGCCGCGGGAGCTCCTACAATGAGCAGTTCTTC

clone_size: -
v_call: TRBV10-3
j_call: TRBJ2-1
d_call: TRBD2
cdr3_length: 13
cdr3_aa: CAISVAGGLEQFF
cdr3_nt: TGTGCCATCAGTGTAGCGGGGGGGCTTGAGCAGTTCTTC

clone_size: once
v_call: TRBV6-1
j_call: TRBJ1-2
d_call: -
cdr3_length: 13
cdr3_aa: CASSGRLNYGYTF
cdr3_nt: TGTGCCAGCAGCGGAAGACTGAACTATGGCTACACCTTC

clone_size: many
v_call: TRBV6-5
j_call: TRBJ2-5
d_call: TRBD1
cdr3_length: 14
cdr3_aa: CASSTGQGRETQYF
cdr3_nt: TGTGCCAGCAGTACGGGACAGGGGCGGGAGACCCAGTACTTC

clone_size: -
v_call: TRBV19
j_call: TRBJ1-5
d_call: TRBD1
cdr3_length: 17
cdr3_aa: CASTLEPGTEGYQPQHF
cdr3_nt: TGTGCCAGTACCTTGGAACCCGGGACAGAGGGTTATCAGCCCCAGCATTTT

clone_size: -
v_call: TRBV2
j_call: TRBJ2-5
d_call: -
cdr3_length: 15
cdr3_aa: CASSEARDGTETQYF
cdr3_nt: TGTGCCAGCAGTGAAGCGCGGGACGGTACGGAGACCCAGTACTTC

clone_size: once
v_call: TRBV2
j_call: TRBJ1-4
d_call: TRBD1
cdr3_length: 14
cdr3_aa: CASNRDSLNEKLFF
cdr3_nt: TGTGCCAGCAACCGGGACAGCCTTAATGAAAAACTGTTTTTT

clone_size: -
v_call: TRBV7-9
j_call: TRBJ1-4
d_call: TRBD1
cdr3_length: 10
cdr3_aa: CASSGTVLFF
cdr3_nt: TGTGCCAGCAGTGGGACAGTACTGTTTTTT

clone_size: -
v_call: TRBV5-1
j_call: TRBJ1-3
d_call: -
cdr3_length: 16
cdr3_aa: CASSLAALEAGNTIYF
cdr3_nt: TGCGCCAGCAGCTTGGCCGCATTGGAGGCTGGAAACACCATATATTTT

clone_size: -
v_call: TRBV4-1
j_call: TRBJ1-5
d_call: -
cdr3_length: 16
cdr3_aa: CASSQDFSGSNQPQHF
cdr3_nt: TGCGCCAGCAGCCAAGATTTTTCGGGCTCGAATCAGCCCCAGCATTTT

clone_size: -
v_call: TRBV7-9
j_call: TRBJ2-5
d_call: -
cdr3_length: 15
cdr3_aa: CASSLDLGYGETQYF
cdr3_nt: TGTGCCAGCAGCTTAGATCTTGGGTACGGAGAGACCCAGTACTTC

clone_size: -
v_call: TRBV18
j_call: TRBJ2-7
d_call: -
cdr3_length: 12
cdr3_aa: CASSPNRVEQYF
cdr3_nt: TGTGCCAGCTCCCCAAACAGGGTCGAGCAGTACTTC

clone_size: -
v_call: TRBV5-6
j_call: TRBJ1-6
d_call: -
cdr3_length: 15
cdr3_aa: CASSFLDRDNSPLHF
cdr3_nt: TGTGCCAGCAGCTTTTTAGACCGAGACAATTCACCCCTCCACTTT

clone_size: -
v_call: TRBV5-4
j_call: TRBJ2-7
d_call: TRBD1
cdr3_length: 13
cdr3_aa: CASSRQGMLEQYF
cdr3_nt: TGTGCCAGCAGCCGACAGGGTATGCTTGAGCAGTACTTC

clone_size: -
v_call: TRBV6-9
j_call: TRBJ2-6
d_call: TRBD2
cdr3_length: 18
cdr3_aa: CASSTNTFRGAGANVLTF
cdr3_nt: TGTGCCAGCAGTACAAATACGTTCCGGGGGGCTGGGGCCAACGTCCTGACTTTC

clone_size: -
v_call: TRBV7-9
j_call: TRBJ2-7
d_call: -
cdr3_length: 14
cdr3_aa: CASSPERGAYEQYF
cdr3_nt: TGTGCCAGCAGCCCCGAACGTGGGGCCTACGAGCAGTACTTC

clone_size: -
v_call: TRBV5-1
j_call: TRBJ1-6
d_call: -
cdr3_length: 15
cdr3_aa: CASSFERSDNSPLHF
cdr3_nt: TGCGCCAGCAGCTTCGAACGGAGTGATAATTCACCCCTCCACTTT

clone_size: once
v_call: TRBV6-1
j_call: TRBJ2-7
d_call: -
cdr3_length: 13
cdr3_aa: CASSEVKGYEQYF
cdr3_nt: TGTGCCAGCAGTGAAGTAAAGGGGTACGAGCAGTACTTC